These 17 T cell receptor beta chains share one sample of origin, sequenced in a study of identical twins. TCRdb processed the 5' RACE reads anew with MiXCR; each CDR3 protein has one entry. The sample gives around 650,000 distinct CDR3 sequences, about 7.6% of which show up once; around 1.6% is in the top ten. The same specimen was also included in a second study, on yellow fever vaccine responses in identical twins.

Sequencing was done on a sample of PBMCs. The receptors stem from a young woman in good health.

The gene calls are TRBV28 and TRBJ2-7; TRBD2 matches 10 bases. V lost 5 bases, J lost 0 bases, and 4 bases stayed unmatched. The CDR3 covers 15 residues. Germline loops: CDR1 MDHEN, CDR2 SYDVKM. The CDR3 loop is CASSAPSGSSYEQYF. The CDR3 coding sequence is TGTGCCAGCAGTGCGCCTAGCGGGAGCTCCTACGAGCAGTACTTC.

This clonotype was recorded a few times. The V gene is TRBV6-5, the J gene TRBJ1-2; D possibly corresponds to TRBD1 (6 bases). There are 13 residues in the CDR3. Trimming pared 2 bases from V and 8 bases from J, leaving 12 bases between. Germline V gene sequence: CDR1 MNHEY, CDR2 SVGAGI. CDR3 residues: CASSYGGQEGYTF. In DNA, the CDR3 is TGTGCCAGCAGTTACGGGGGGCAAGAGGGCTACACCTTC.

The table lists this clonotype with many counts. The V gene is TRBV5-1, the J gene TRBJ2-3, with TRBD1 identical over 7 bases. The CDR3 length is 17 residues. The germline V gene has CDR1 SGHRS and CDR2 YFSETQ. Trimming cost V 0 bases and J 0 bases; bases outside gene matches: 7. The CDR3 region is CASSLAVWDRSTDTQYF. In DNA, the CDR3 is TGCGCCAGCAGCTTGGCCGTTTGGGACAGAAGCACAGATACGCAGTATTTT.

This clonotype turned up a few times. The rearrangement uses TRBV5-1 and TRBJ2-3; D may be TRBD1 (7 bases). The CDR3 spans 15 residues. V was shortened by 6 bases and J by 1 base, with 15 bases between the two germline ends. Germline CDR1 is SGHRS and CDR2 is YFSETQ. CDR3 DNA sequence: TGCGCCAGCACCCTGGAGGGACAGCGCACAGATACGCAGTATTTT. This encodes CASTLEGQRTDTQYF.

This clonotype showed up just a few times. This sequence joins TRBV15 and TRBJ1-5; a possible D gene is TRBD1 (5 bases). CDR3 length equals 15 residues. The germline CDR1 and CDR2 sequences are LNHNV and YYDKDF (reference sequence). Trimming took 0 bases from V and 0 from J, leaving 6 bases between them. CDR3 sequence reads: CATSRDGGSNQPQHF. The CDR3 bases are TGTGCCACCAGCAGAGATGGGGGTAGCAATCAGCCCCAGCATTTT. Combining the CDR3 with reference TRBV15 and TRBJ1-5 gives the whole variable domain DAMVIQNPRYQVTQFGKPVTLSCSQTLNHNVMYWYQQKSSQAPKLLFHYYDKDFNNEADTPDNFQSRRPNTSFCFLDIRSPGLGDTAMYLCATSRDGGSNQPQHFGDGTRLSIL.

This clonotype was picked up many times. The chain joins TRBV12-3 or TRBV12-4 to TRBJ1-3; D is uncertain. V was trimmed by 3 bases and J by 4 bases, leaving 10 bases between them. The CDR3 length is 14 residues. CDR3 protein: CASSFGATGNTIYF. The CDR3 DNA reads TGTGCCAGCAGTTTCGGAGCGACGGGAAACACCATATATTTT.

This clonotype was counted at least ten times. The CDR3 is CASSLDGNLETQYF. The CDR3, as DNA: TGCGCCAGCAGCTTGGACGGGAACCTAGAGACCCAGTACTTC. The V gene is TRBV5-1, the J gene TRBJ2-5, with a possible D match to TRBD2 (5 bases). The CDR3 length is 14 residues. The V gene lost 0 bases and the J gene lost 4 bases, with 10 bases spanning the gap. Looked up from germline, CDR1 is SGHRS and CDR2 is YFSETQ. The complete variable domain, with remaining parts taken from reference TRBV5-1 and TRBJ2-5, reads KAGVTQTPRYLIKTRGQQVTLSCSPISGHRSVSWYQQTPGQGLQFLFEYFSETQRNKGNFPGRFSGRQFSNSRSEMNVSTLELGDSALYLCASSLDGNLETQYFGPGTRLLVL.

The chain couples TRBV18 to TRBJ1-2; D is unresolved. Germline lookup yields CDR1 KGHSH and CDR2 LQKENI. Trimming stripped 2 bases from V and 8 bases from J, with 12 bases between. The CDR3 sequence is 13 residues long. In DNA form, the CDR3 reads TGTGCCAGCTCACCAGGAGAGGGTTTCGGCTACACCTTC. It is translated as CASSPGEGFGYTF.

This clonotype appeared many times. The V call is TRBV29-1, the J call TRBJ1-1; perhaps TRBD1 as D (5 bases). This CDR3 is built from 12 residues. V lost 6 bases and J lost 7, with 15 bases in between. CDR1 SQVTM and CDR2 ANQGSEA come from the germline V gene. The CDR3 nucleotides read TGCAGCGTCCGGGACCCGATGCGTGAAGCTTTCTTT. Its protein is CSVRDPMREAFF.

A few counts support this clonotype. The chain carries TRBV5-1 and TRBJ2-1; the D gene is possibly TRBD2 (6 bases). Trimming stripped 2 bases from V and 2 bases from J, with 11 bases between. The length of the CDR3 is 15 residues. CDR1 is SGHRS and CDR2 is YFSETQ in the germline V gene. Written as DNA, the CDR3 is TGCGCCAGCAGCTTACCGGGACTTACCTACAATGAGCAGTTCTTC. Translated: CASSLPGLTYNEQFF.

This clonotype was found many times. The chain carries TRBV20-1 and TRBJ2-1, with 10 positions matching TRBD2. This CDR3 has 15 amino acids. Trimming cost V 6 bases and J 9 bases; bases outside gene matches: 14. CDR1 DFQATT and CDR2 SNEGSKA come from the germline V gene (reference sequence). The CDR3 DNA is TGCAGTGCAAGGACTAGCGGAGGGGCCAATCCTGAGCAGTTCTTC. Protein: CSARTSGGANPEQFF.

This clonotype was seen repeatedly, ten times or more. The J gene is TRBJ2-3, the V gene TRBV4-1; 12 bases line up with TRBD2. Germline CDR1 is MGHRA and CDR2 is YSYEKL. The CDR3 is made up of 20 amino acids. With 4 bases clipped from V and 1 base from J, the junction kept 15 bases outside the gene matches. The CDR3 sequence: CASSLRLTSGRLDGTDTQYF. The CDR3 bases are TGCGCCAGCAGCCTCCGACTAACTAGCGGGAGGCTTGATGGCACAGATACGCAGTATTTT.

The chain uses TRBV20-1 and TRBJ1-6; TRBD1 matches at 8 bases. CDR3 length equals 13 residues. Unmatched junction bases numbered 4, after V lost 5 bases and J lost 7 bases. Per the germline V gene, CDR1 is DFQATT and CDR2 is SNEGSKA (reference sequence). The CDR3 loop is CSAAGTGNSPLHF. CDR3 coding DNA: TGCAGTGCTGCCGGGACAGGAAATTCACCCCTCCACTTT.

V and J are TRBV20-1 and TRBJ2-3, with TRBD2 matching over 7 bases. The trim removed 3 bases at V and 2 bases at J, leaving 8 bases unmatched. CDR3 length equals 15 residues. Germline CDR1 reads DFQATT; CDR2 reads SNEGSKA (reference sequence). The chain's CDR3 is CSASERGLNTDTQYF. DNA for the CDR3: TGCAGTGCTAGTGAGCGGGGTCTAAACACAGATACGCAGTATTTT.

CDR3 in amino acids: CASSSREGGLGTGELFF. DNA for the CDR3: TGTGCCAGCAGCTCTCGGGAAGGGGGACTTGGCACCGGGGAGCTGTTTTTT. The chain combines TRBV7-9 with TRBJ2-2, with D possibly being TRBD1 or TRBD2 (6 bases each). Germline values: CDR1 SEHNR, CDR2 FQNEAQ (reference sequence). The CDR3 sequence is 17 residues long. Between the trimmed V and J ends, which lost 4 bases and 4 bases, there was a span of 19 bases.

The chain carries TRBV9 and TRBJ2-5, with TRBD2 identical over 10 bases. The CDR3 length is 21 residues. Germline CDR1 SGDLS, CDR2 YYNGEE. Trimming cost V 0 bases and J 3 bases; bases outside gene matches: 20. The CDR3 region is CASSVGGSGRYTKKIEETQYF. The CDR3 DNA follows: TGTGCCAGCAGCGTAGGGGGTAGCGGGAGGTATACGAAGAAGATAGAAGAGACCCAGTACTTC.

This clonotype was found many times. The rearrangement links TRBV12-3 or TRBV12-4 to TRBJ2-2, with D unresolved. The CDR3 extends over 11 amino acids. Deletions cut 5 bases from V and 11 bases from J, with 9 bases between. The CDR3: CASSLMGELFF. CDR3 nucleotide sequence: TGTGCCAGCAGTCTCATGGGAGAGCTGTTTTTT.